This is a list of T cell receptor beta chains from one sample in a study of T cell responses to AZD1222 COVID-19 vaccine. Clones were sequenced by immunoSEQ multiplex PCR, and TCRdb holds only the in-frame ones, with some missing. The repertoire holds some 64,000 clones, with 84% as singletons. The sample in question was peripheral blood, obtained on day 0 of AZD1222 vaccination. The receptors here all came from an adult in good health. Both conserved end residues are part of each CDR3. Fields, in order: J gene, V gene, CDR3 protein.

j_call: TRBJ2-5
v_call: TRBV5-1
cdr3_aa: CASSSGQGGQETQYF

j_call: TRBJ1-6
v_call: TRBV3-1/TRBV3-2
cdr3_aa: CASSQVPGGEGSPLHF

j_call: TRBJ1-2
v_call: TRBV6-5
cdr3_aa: CASSPSGGSGGYTF

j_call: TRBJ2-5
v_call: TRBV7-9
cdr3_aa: CASSLWEEQETQYF

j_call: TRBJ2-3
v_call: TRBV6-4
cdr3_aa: CASSGGPTDTQYF

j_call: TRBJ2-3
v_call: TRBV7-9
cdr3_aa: CASGGKLDTQYF

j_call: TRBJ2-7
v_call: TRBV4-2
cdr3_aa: CASSHTSTATYEQYF

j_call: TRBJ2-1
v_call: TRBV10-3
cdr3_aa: CAISLGLAGGHSYNEQFF

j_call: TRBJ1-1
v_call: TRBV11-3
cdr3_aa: CASSSGRMNTEAFF

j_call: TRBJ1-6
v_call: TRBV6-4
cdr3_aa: CASSEIANSPLHF

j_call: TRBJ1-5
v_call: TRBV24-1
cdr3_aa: CATSDPEVAGGPQHF

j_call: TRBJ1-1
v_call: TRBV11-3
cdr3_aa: CASSLGTRNTEAFF

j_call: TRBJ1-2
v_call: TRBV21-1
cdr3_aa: CASSKWKATGTYYGYTF

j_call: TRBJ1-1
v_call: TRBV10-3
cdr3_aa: CAIRQGDYHTEAFF

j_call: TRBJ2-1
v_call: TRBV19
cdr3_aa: CASSKPSGGAYNEQFF

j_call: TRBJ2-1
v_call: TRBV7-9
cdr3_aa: CASSLGQGGNEQFF

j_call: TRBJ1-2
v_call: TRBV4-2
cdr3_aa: CASSQDPRTGGDGYTF

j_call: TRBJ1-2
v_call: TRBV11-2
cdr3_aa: CASSPGGGPRGYTF

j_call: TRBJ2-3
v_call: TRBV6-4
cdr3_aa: CASSAGTSTDTQYF

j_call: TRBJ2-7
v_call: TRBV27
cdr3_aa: CASSLEGDYEQYF

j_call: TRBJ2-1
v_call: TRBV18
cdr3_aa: CASSLREGAGEQFF

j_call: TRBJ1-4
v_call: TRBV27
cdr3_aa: CASSFQGLNEKLFF

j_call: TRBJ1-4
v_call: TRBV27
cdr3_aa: CASSLSRATNEKLFF

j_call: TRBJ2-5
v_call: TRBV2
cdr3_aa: CASSEGTAPRETQYF

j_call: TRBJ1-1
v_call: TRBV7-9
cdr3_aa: CASSIPTGGQTEAFF

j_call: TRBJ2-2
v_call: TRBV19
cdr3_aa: CASSFRGLTGELFF

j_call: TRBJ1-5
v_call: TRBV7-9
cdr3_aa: CASSLEGVPQPQHF

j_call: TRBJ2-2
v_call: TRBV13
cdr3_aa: CASSQPAGGGPGELFF

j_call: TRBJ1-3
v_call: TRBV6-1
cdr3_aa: CASSEVSGNTIYF

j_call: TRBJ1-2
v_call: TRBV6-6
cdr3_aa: CASNTGREGYTF

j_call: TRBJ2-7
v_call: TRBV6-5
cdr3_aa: CASSTRGQGTYEQYF

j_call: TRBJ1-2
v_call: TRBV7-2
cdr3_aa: CASNPRGAVAFYGYTF

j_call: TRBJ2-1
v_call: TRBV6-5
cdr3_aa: CASRLDSYNEQFF

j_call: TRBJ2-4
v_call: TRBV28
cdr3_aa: CASRGQGKAKNIQYF

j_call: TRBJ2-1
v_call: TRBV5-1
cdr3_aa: CASSGQGASNEQFF

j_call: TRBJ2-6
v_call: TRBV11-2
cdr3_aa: CASSLGRIGATPGANVLTF

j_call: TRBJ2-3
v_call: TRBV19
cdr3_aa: CASSLTGGVTDTQYF

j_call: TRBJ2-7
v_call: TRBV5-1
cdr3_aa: CASSLHPEDEQYF

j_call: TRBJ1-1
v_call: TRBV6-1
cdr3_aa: CASSEGQYTEAFF

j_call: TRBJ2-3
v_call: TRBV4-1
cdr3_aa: CASSQDGFYTDTQYF

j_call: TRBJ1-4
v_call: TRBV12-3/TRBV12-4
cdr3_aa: CASSFLGQEKLFF

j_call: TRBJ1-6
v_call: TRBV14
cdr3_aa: CASSLGGYGSPLHF

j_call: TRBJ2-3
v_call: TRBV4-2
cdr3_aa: CASSHGSSTDTQYF

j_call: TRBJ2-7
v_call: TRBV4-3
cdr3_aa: CPSSHHDWGTGKPYEQYF

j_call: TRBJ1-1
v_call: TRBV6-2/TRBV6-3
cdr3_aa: CASSPTGQKGEAFF

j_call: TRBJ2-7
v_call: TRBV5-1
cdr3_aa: CASSFTTGPYEQYF

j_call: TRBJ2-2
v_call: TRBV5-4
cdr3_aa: CASSFGGRGRTGELFF

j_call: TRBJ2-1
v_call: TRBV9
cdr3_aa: CASSVTGEVYNEQFF

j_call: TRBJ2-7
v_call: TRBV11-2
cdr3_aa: CASAGVRSYEQYF

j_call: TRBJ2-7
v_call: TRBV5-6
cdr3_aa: CASSSTNSYEQYF

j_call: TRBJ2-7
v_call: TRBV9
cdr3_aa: CASSGGRTGTYEQYF

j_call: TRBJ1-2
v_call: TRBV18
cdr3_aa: CASSPDLSNYGYTF

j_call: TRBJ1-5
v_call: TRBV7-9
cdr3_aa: CASSAQGDQPQHF

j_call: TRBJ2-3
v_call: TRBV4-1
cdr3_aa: CASSQEDGVTDTQYF